This entry describes one T cell receptor beta chain. Via 5' RACE with UMI labels, TRB cDNA libraries were prepared. TCRdb re-called the 5' RACE reads and gives one entry per CDR3 protein, without DNA. This repertoire comprises about 43,000 distinct CDR3 sequences; its ten largest clones make up around a tenth. Germline V CDR1 and CDR2: LNHDA, SQIVND (reference sequence). The CDR3 runs to 14 residues. This entry comes from a study of CXCR3-negative and CXCR3-positive naive CD8 T cells. The overall study: Some 150 million TRB reads were obtained in total, which works out to about 1.5 +/- 0.3 million per library.

Every CD8+ T cell subset underwent triplicate sorting at around 270,000 cells apiece. The chain couples TRBV19 to TRBJ2-1; the D gene TCRdb calls, TRBD2, cannot be checked with no DNA. Source material: memory CD8+ T cells from blood. The sequence came from a human donor in good health. Some clones in this sample may be carry-over from other donors' samples. Here the CDR3 reads CASHIAERYNEQFF.